This TCR beta chain came from a study of cytomegalovirus exposure and HLA in healthy donors. PCR primers comprised 60 Vbeta and 13 Jbeta primers. Sequencing used immunoSEQ multiplex PCR; TCRdb keeps in-frame clones, though not all of them. This table holds 100,000 to 150,000 clones, 70% to 85% found once. A remark on this clone: Its cognate antigen is unknown.

V was trimmed by 1 base and J by 8 bases, leaving 9 bases between them. CDR1 and CDR2 from the germline V gene are SGHRS and YFSETQ. This CDR3 comprises 12 residues. Study-wide points: Earlier results showed most TCR beta V segments being productive about 87% or about 30% of the time.

This chain links TRBV5-1 with TRBJ1-1; D unresolved. This clonotype originated in a young man in good health and CMV-seronegative. Sequences were obtained from PBMCs. The CDR3 DNA follows: TGCGCCAGCAGCTTGTCGGGAACAGAAGCTTTCTTT. Its protein is CASSLSGTEAFF.